The clone carrying this T cell receptor (beta chain) was observed a handful of times. TCRdb reprocessed the RT-PCR reads with MiXCR, giving one entry per CDR3 protein. The table shows about 700,000 distinct CDR3 sequences, with 15% to 18% occurring only once. This CDR3 has 14 amino acids. Germline CDR1 is LGHDT and CDR2 is YNNKEL (reference sequence). V was clipped by 5 bases and J by 2 bases, with 10 bases between them. This sample was taken from a study of response to subunit inactivated influenza vaccine. The sequence was obtained from a man aged 50-59 years who received an inactivated influenza vaccine. Sequenced here: PBMCs from blood, sampled roughly 13 days after vaccination. V gene TRBV3-1 combines with J gene TRBJ1-3; possible D gene TRBD1, 6 bases. CDR3 in DNA: TGTGCCAGCAGCAACCGGGACACTGGAAACACCATATATTTT. Its translation is CASSNRDTGNTIYF.